Below are 27 T cell receptor beta chains sequenced from a single sample in a study of read filtering for tumor transcriptome and immune sequencing. The library was built from about 400 ng RNA with molecular barcoded adaptors for alpha/delta and beta/gamma chains. TCRdb re-derived calls from the reads in MiXCR, one entry per CDR3 protein. Here the sample spans 30,000 to 35,000 distinct CDR3 sequences, around 20% being singletons. Source material: a population of CD138-negative cells sorted from bone marrow. The receptors were gathered from a donor at least 40 years old with multiple myeloma.

This clonotype was counted at least ten times. The chain joins TRBV29-1 to TRBJ2-7; D perhaps matches TRBD1 (6 bases). The CDR3 has 12 residues. Germline V gives CDR1 SQVTM, CDR2 ANQGSEA. V was trimmed by 7 bases and J by 6 bases, leaving 16 bases between them. For the CDR3, the DNA is TGCAGCGCAGGGGACCTATCGGGCGAGCAGTACTTC. This gives the protein CSAGDLSGEQYF.

This clonotype is classed as medium-sized (0.01 to 0.1%). This CDR3 is CASSEGAGVNEQFF. For the CDR3, the DNA is TGTGCCAGCAGTGAAGGGGCCGGGGTCAATGAGCAGTTCTTC. This chain connects TRBV2 to TRBJ2-1, with D possibly matching TRBD2 (5 bases). The V end lost 1 base, the J end lost 6 bases, and 10 bases lay between the germline ends. CDR1 and CDR2 (germline): SNHLY, FYNNEI. CDR3 length equals 14 residues.

V and J are TRBV10-3 and TRBJ2-7; unclear D gene. Germline assignment: CDR1 ENHRY and CDR2 SYGVKD. CDR3 length equals 15 residues. V was pared by 2 bases and J by 5 bases, with 16 bases between. CDR3 nucleotides: TGTGCCATCAGTGAGAGAAAACATGGCGCACACGAGCAGTACTTC. Translation gives CAISERKHGAHEQYF.

On this clonotype itself: Germline and junction disagree at one end, which may indicate a read error. This chain joins TRBV6-2 or TRBV6-3 and TRBJ2-2; 8 positions agree with TRBD2. This CDR3 is 16 amino acids long. Germline V gene sequence: CDR1 MNHEY, CDR2 SVGEGT. CDR3 residues: CASTTDGGENTGGLFF. The CDR3 DNA reads as TGTGCCAGCACCACCGACGGGGGGGAGAACACCGGGGGGCTGTTTTTT.

This sequence joins TRBV3-1 and TRBJ1-3; 7 bases map to TRBD1. The junction had 5 bases not matched to a gene; V was cut back by 0 bases and J by 3 bases. The V gene's germline CDR1 is LGHDT and CDR2 YNNKEL (reference sequence). The CDR3 contains 16 residues. CDR3: CASSQDEGAYGNTIYF. DNA for the CDR3: TGTGCCAGCAGCCAAGATGAGGGGGCTTATGGAAACACCATATATTTT.

This rearrangement joins TRBV28 to TRBJ1-2; 10 nucleotides match TRBD1. This CDR3 has 18 amino acids. Per the germline V gene, CDR1 is MDHEN and CDR2 is SYDVKM. With 3 bases clipped from V and 1 base from J, the junction kept 11 bases outside the gene matches. Here the CDR3 reads CASSFRQGAPVFNYGYTF. The CDR3 bases are TGTGCCAGCAGTTTCCGACAGGGGGCCCCGGTTTTTAACTATGGCTACACCTTC.

The chain couples TRBV29-1 to TRBJ1-3, with unresolved D. V lost 3 bases to trimming and J lost 4 bases, with 10 bases between them. Germline CDR1 is SQVTM and CDR2 is ANQGSEA. The length of the CDR3 is 13 residues. CDR3 in DNA: TGCAGCGTTGAGAACGCAGGAGGAAACACCATATATTTT. It is translated as CSVENAGGNTIYF.

This clonotype was counted many times. The chain carries TRBV7-3 and TRBJ2-7; no clear D. In germline, CDR1 is SGHTA, CDR2 FQGTGA. The V end was cut by 4 bases, the J end by 6 bases, with 13 bases between. This CDR3 has 13 amino acids. The CDR3 reads CASSSEQKGEQYF. CDR3 coding DNA: TGTGCCAGCAGCTCGGAGCAGAAGGGCGAGCAGTACTTC.

This clonotype has ten or more counts. The rearrangement uses TRBV24-1 and TRBJ2-1, with TRBD2 as a possible D gene (5 bases). CDR1 is KGHDR and CDR2 is SFDVKD in the germline V gene. This CDR3 is 15 amino acids long. V was shortened by 1 base and J by 2 bases, with 8 bases between the two germline ends. CDR3 in DNA: TGTGCCACCAGTGATTTACCGGGGACCTACAATGAGCAGTTCTTC. Protein sequence: CATSDLPGTYNEQFF.

This clonotype was seen a few times. V gene TRBV24-1 combines with J gene TRBJ2-7, with TRBD2 identical over 11 bases. With V trimmed by 4 bases and J by 9 bases, 1 base remained unmatched. CDR1 is KGHDR and CDR2 is SFDVKD in the germline V gene. The CDR3 is 12 amino acids. The CDR3 spells CATSELAGVQYF. The CDR3 DNA sequence: TGTGCCACCAGTGAACTAGCGGGAGTGCAGTACTTC.

This clonotype was observed at least ten times. The V gene is TRBV29-1, the J gene TRBJ2-3, with D perhaps matching TRBD2 (5 bases). Between the trimmed V and J ends, which lost 7 bases and 0 bases, there was a span of 14 bases. Germline V gene lookup returns CDR1 SQVTM and CDR2 ANQGSEA. The CDR3 runs 14 residues. The CDR3 spells CSARAAASTDTQYF. CDR3 sequence (DNA): TGCAGCGCCCGAGCGGCAGCTAGCACAGATACGCAGTATTTT.

Many counts were recorded for this clonotype. The chain employs TRBV5-1 and TRBJ1-1; D might be TRBD1 (5 bases). Per germline, CDR1 SGHRS and CDR2 YFSETQ. The CDR3 covers 13 residues. The germline V and J ends were trimmed by 0 bases and 4 bases, with 7 bases remaining between them. CDR3 bases: TGCGCCAGCAGCTTGGGGGGGTCCACTGAAGCTTTCTTT. This codes for CASSLGGSTEAFF.

In this sample, this clonotype turned up many times. The gene calls are TRBV12-5 and TRBJ2-1; 7 bases align to TRBD2. CDR1 is LGHNT and CDR2 is FRNRAP in the germline V gene. The CDR3 runs to 18 residues. The trim removed 1 base at V and 2 bases at J, leaving 11 bases unmatched. The CDR3 coding sequence is TGTGCTAGTGGTTTGGGGGCCCAGCGGGATCCAACCTACAATGAGCAGTTCTTC. It encodes CASGLGAQRDPTYNEQFF.

Points on this clonotype: Given a much more abundant clone one base away, this may be a read error. The chain carries TRBV29-1 and TRBJ1-2, with D unclear. The V end lost 7 bases, the J end lost 0 bases, and 9 bases lay between the germline ends. CDR3 length: 12 amino acids. Germline CDR1 SQVTM, CDR2 ANQGSEA. CDR3 in DNA: TGCAGCGGACGTTATCCTAACTATGGCTACACCTTC. It encodes CSGRYPNYGYTF.

This clonotype has a count of ten or more. The chain uses TRBV20-1 and TRBJ1-4, with D hard to call. CDR1 is DFQATT and CDR2 is SNEGSKA in the germline V gene (reference sequence). CDR3 length equals 17 residues. Trimming stripped 6 bases from V and 0 bases from J, with 20 bases between. The CDR3 bases are TGCAGTGCACCGGCCCATCGGGCAGTTGCAACTAATGAAAAACTGTTTTTT. Amino acid sequence: CSAPAHRAVATNEKLFF.

This clonotype was detected ten times or more. V gene TRBV29-1 combines with J gene TRBJ2-1, with 8 bases lining up with TRBD2. The CDR3 loop spans 12 amino acids. The junction had 1 base not matched to a gene; V was cut back by 7 bases and J by 2 bases. Germline V gives CDR1 SQVTM, CDR2 ANQGSEA. CDR3 DNA: TGCAGCGGGACTAGCACCTACAATGAGCAGTTCTTC. Translating gives CSGTSTYNEQFF.

This clonotype was observed at least ten times. This chain joins TRBV29-1 and TRBJ2-1, with D tentatively TRBD2 (6 bases). With 6 bases removed from V and 0 bases from J, the gap between germline ends came to 12 bases. Germline V gene lookup returns CDR1 SQVTM and CDR2 ANQGSEA. The CDR3 contains 14 residues. This CDR3 is CSVFYGGSYNEQFF. CDR3 DNA: TGCAGCGTCTTTTACGGGGGCTCCTACAATGAGCAGTTCTTC.

This clonotype was detected a few times. V gene TRBV25-1 combines with J gene TRBJ2-5; D gene uncertain. V dropped 3 bases and J dropped 5 bases, with 4 bases sitting between them. The germline CDR1 and CDR2 sequences are MGHDK and SYGVNS. There are 11 residues in the CDR3. The CDR3 bases are TGTGCCAGCAGTGACGGGGAGACCCAGTACTTC. Its translation is CASSDGETQYF.

This clonotype was counted a few times. V is TRBV2 and J is TRBJ1-5; possible D gene TRBD1, 5 bases. The V gene's germline CDR1 is SNHLY and CDR2 FYNNEI. This CDR3 has 16 amino acids. V lost 0 bases and J 7 bases, leaving 16 bases between the germline ends. CDR3 protein: CASSEAGDSPWQPQHF. The CDR3 region has the DNA TGTGCCAGCAGTGAAGCGGGGGACTCACCTTGGCAGCCCCAGCATTTT.

This clonotype was seen repeatedly, ten times or more. The chain has TRBV6-5 and TRBJ2-2; TRBD1 matches at 10 bases. Germline V gives CDR1 MNHEY, CDR2 SVGAGI. There are 15 residues in the CDR3. V was pared by 7 bases and J by 4 bases, with 6 bases of the junction left unmatched. The CDR3 region is CASKPGTGVTGELFF. The CDR3 DNA reads TGTGCCAGCAAACCCGGGACAGGGGTCACCGGGGAGCTGTTTTTT.

This clonotype was seen ten or more times. The chain links TRBV3-1 to TRBJ2-1; the match to TRBD2 covers 14 bases. The length of the CDR3 is 16 residues. CDR1 and CDR2 (germline): LGHDT, YNNKEL (reference sequence). Trimming cost V 4 bases and J 7 bases; bases outside gene matches: 6. The CDR3 sequence is CASSPGLAGVTNEQFF. CDR3 DNA: TGTGCCAGCAGCCCGGGACTAGCGGGAGTCACGAATGAGCAGTTCTTC.

This clonotype was detected ten times or more. The J gene is TRBJ2-1, the V gene TRBV29-1; no definite D call. The CDR3 sequence is 11 residues long. Germline CDR1 is SQVTM and CDR2 is ANQGSEA. Between the trimmed V and J ends, which lost 4 bases and 3 bases, there was a span of 4 bases. CDR3: CSVAFYNEQFF. The CDR3 DNA reads TGCAGCGTTGCATTCTACAATGAGCAGTTCTTC.

Turning to this clonotype: A clone one base away is much larger, so this may be a read error. V is TRBV28 and J is TRBJ1-2; the D is unclear. The CDR3 loop spans 14 amino acids. CDR1 is MDHEN, CDR2 SYDVKM, per germline. Trimming shortened V by 3 bases and J by 2 bases, and 10 bases separated the two germline ends. The CDR3 nucleotides read TGTGCCAGCAGTTTCACAACAACGAACTATGGCTACACCTTC. It specifies CASSFTTTNYGYTF.

For this clonotype: This may be a read error: a much more frequent sequence differs by one nucleotide. This sequence joins TRBV18 and TRBJ1-1; D might be TRBD1 (5 bases). This CDR3 has 15 residues. The germline gives CDR1 KGHSH, CDR2 LQKENI. CDR3 in amino acids: CASSPRRDLNAEAFF. CDR3 DNA: TGTGCCAGCTCACCACGGAGGGACTTGAACGCTGAAGCTTTCTTT.

This clonotype rates as medium-sized. The V call is TRBV12-3 or TRBV12-4, the J call TRBJ2-3, with 8 bases matching TRBD2. The CDR3 spans 18 residues. Germline trimming cut 5 bases from V and 1 base from J; bases unmatched to any gene: 14. In DNA form, the CDR3 reads TGTGCCAGCAGTCCGTACTCCGGGGGGGTTCTAGGCACAGATACGCAGTATTTT. Translation: CASSPYSGGVLGTDTQYF.

This clonotype was observed at least ten times. Germline and junction disagree at one end, which may indicate a read error. V gene TRBV5-1 combines with J gene TRBJ1-1, with 7 bases aligning to TRBD1. CDR3 length equals 14 residues. The germline V gene has CDR1 SGHRS and CDR2 YFSETQ. CDR3 region: CASSLTGTNTEAFF. The CDR3 nucleotides read TGTGCCAGCAGCTTGACAGGGACGAACACTGAAGCTTTCTTT.

This clonotype was recorded many times. The chain links TRBV2 to TRBJ2-7, with D perhaps TRBD1 (6 bases). This CDR3 has 14 residues. V lost 3 bases, J lost 5 bases, and 14 bases lay in between. Germline V gene sequence: CDR1 SNHLY, CDR2 FYNNEI. The CDR3 nucleotides are TGTGCCAGCAGTGATAAGGGGGTTTCAAACGAGCAGTACTTC. It translates to CASSDKGVSNEQYF.